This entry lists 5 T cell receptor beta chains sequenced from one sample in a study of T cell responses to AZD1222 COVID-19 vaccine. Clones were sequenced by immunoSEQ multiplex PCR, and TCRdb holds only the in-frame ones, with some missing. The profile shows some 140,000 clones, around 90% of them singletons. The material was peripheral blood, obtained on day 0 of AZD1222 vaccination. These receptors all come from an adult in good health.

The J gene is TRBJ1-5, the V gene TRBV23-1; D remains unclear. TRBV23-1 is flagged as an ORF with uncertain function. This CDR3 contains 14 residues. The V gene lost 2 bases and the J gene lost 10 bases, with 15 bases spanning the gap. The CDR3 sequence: CASSQRNRGSPQHF. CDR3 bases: TGCGCCAGCAGTCAAAGAAACCGAGGCTCCCCCCAGCATTTT.

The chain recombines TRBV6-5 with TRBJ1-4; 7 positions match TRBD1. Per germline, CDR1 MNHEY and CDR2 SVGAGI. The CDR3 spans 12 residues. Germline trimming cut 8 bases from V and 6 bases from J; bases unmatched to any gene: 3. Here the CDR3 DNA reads TGTGCCAGCGAGGGGACAGATGAAAAACTGTTTTTT. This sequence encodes CASEGTDEKLFF.

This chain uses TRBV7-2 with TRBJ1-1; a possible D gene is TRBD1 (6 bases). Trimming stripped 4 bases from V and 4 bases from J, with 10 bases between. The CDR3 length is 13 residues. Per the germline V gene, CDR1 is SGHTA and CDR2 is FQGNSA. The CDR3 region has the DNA TGTGCCAGCAGCTCGCAGGGGCTCACTGAAGCTTTCTTT. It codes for CASSSQGLTEAFF.

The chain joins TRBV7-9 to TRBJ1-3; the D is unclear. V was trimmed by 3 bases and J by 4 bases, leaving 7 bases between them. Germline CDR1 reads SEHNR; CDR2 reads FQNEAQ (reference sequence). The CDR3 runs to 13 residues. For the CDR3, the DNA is TGTGCCAGCAGCTTCGAGGAGGGAAACACCATATATTTT. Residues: CASSFEEGNTIYF. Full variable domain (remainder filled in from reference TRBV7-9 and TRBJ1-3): DTGVSQNPRHKITKRGQNVTFRCDPISEHNRLYWYRQTLGQGPEFLTYFQNEAQLEKSRLLSDRFSAERPKGSFSTLEIQRTEQGDSAMYLCASSFEEGNTIYFGEGSWLTVV.

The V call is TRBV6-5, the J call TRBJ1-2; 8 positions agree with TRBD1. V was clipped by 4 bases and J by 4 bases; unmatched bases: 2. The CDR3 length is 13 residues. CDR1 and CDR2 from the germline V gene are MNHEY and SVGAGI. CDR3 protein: CASSLDRVYGYTF. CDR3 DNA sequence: TGTGCCAGCAGTTTGGACAGGGTCTATGGCTACACCTTC.